Below are 28 T cell receptor beta chains sequenced from a single sample in a study of shared clonotypes between healthy human individuals. Sequencing used immunoSEQ multiplex PCR; TCRdb keeps in-frame clones, though not all of them. The sample consists of some 500,000 clones, about 96% of them appearing once. Sequencing input: naive CD4+ T cells sorted from blood. Indicated subset: CD45RA+ positively selected. These receptors were taken from a woman aged 25 to 39 in good health.

This chain links TRBV5-4 with TRBJ2-5, with D hard to call. Trimming removed 2 bases from V and 5 bases from J, with 10 bases in between. The V gene's germline CDR1 is SGHNT and CDR2 YYREEE (reference sequence). The CDR3 loop spans 13 amino acids. The CDR3: CASSFRPVETQYF. In DNA form, the CDR3 reads TGTGCCAGCAGCTTTCGACCGGTTGAGACCCAGTACTTC.

This sequence joins TRBV4-2 and TRBJ2-7; D gene unclear. CDR3 length equals 14 residues. Per germline, CDR1 LGHNA and CDR2 YNFKEQ. The V end lost 4 bases, the J end lost 0 bases, and 10 bases lay between the germline ends. CDR3 sequence (DNA): TGTGCCAGCAGCCCAAGTCCTGACTCCTACGAGCAGTACTTC. Translated: CASSPSPDSYEQYF.

This chain links TRBV4-1 with TRBJ1-1; no reliable D call. The CDR3 has 15 residues. V was pared by 2 bases and J by 5 bases, with 15 bases between. Looked up from germline, CDR1 is MGHRA and CDR2 is YSYEKL. The CDR3 coding sequence is TGCGCCAGCAGCCAATCACGGATGTTGGGGACTGAAGCTTTCTTT. Protein product: CASSQSRMLGTEAFF.

This chain uses TRBV28 with TRBJ1-4; D gene unclear. The CDR3 sequence is 15 residues long. CDR1 is MDHEN, CDR2 SYDVKM, per germline. The V and J ends lost 6 bases and 0 bases respectively, with 11 bases between them. The CDR3 DNA is TGTGCCAGCAGCCCGCTAGTTGCAACTAATGAAAAACTGTTTTTT. It translates to CASSPLVATNEKLFF. Looking up the rest from reference TRBV28 and TRBJ1-4 gives the full variable domain: DVKVTQSSRYLVKRTGEKVFLECVQDMDHENMFWYRQDPGLGLRLIYFSYDVKMKEKGDIPEGYSVSREKKERFSLILESASTNQTSMYLCASSPLVATNEKLFFGSGTQLSVL.

The chain couples TRBV28 to TRBJ2-7, with 7 bases that match TRBD1. CDR1 and CDR2 from the germline V gene are MDHEN and SYDVKM. V was clipped by 8 bases and J by 2 bases; unmatched bases: 6. CDR3 length: 13 residues. CDR3 in DNA: TGTGCCAGCGGCAGACAGGGTCCCTACGAGCAGTACTTC. Amino acid sequence: CASGRQGPYEQYF.

J is TRBJ2-7 and V is TRBV5-4; TRBD1 might be the D (6 bases). Germline CDR1 is SGHNT and CDR2 is YYREEE (reference sequence). The CDR3 runs 17 residues. V dropped 3 bases and J dropped 2 bases, with 21 bases sitting between them. The chain's CDR3 is CASSSTAPRGRAYEQYF. DNA for the CDR3: TGTGCCAGCAGCTCCACCGCTCCCAGGGGAAGGGCCTACGAGCAGTACTTC.

The chain joins TRBV5-1 to TRBJ2-1; D is undetermined. This CDR3 has 18 residues. In germline, CDR1 is SGHRS, CDR2 YFSETQ. Trimming stripped 4 bases from V and 2 bases from J, with 22 bases between. The CDR3 reads CASSPTLAVVVAYNEQFF. CDR3 DNA: TGCGCCAGCAGCCCGACACTGGCCGTAGTGGTAGCCTACAATGAGCAGTTCTTC. The complete variable domain, with remaining parts taken from reference TRBV5-1 and TRBJ2-1, reads KAGVTQTPRYLIKTRGQQVTLSCSPISGHRSVSWYQQTPGQGLQFLFEYFSETQRNKGNFPGRFSGRQFSNSRSEMNVSTLELGDSALYLCASSPTLAVVVAYNEQFFGPGTRLTVL.

This clone was counted a single time. The chain uses TRBV5-4 and TRBJ2-5; possible D gene TRBD2, 6 bases. This CDR3 region has 16 residues. Trimming took 0 bases from V and 1 from J, leaving 13 bases between them. The germline gives CDR1 SGHNT, CDR2 YYREEE (reference sequence). CDR3 in amino acids: CASSLGSGSFQETQYF. The CDR3, as DNA: TGTGCCAGCAGCTTGGGTTCCGGGAGCTTCCAAGAGACCCAGTACTTC.

The sample holds one count of this clone. J is TRBJ2-4 and V is TRBV15; D gene unclear. Germline V gives CDR1 LNHNV, CDR2 YYDKDF (reference sequence). Trimming took 1 base from V and 0 from J, leaving 10 bases between them. The CDR3 spans 16 residues. The CDR3 protein is CATSRGGTLAKNIQYF. The CDR3 nucleotides read TGTGCCACCAGCAGAGGGGGTACTTTAGCCAAAAACATTCAGTACTTC.

This chain joins TRBV2 and TRBJ1-2, with 9 bases that match TRBD1. CDR3 length: 15 amino acids. The ends lost 4 bases at V and 3 bases at J; junction bases unmatched: 6. CDR1 and CDR2 (germline): SNHLY, FYNNEI. CDR3 loop: CASSVQGAQDYGYTF. The CDR3 coding sequence is TGTGCCAGCAGTGTACAGGGGGCTCAGGACTATGGCTACACCTTC.

The V gene is TRBV28, the J gene TRBJ1-2; perhaps TRBD1 as D (6 bases). The germline V and J ends were trimmed by 3 bases and 9 bases, with 11 bases remaining between them. Germline CDR1 is MDHEN and CDR2 is SYDVKM. The CDR3 extends over 12 amino acids. Here the CDR3 DNA reads TGTGCCAGCAGTTTCACACAGGGAAGCTACACCTTC. Translating gives CASSFTQGSYTF.

This chain uses TRBV29-1 with TRBJ2-7; tentatively, D is TRBD1 (6 bases). Trimming shortened V by 5 bases and J by 1 base, and 9 bases separated the two germline ends. The length of the CDR3 is 12 residues. From germline, CDR1 is SQVTM and CDR2 ANQGSEA. CDR3 DNA sequence: TGCAGCGTTCGAGGACAGTCCTACGAGCAGTACTTC. It codes for CSVRGQSYEQYF.

The chain carries TRBV18 and TRBJ2-1; 8 bases line up with TRBD2. The CDR3 spans 15 residues. Per germline, CDR1 KGHSH and CDR2 LQKENI. Losses at the gene ends were 5 bases for V and 2 bases for J; bases not matched to a gene: 5. The CDR3 coding sequence is TGTGCCAGCTCATCCTCGGGGGGGACCTACAATGAGCAGTTCTTC. It codes for CASSSSGGTYNEQFF.

V and J are TRBV5-1 and TRBJ1-2, with D possibly matching TRBD1 (6 bases). The CDR3 spans 15 residues. V dropped 2 bases and J dropped 4 bases, with 15 bases sitting between them. The V gene's germline CDR1 is SGHRS and CDR2 YFSETQ. The CDR3 coding sequence is TGCGCCAGCAGCTTCACAGGGCAGGAGACCTATGGCTACACCTTC. Translation: CASSFTGQETYGYTF.

This sequence joins TRBV7-2 and TRBJ2-7; TRBD2 agrees at 7 bases. The CDR3 has 14 amino acids. Germline loops: CDR1 SGHTA, CDR2 FQGNSA. With 6 bases clipped from V and 2 bases from J, the junction kept 7 bases outside the gene matches. Here the CDR3 DNA reads TGTGCCAGCAGAAGGCAGCGGGATGCCTACGAGCAGTACTTC. Encoded protein: CASRRQRDAYEQYF.

This clone was seen a few times. V gene TRBV4-2 combines with J gene TRBJ2-3; tentatively, D is TRBD1 or TRBD2 (5 bases each). CDR3 length: 13 amino acids. V lost 5 bases and J lost 13, with 19 bases in between. Germline-derived CDR1 and CDR2 are LGHNA and YNFKEQ. CDR3 in DNA: TGTGCCAGCAGCGAGGGACCCCAGTTCCTCAAGTATTTT. Translated: CASSEGPQFLKYF.

In its sample, this clone was seen a few times. The V call is TRBV7-2, the J call TRBJ2-3, with D hard to call. The CDR3 has 12 amino acids. Trimming took 4 bases from V and 8 from J, leaving 10 bases between them. The germline V gene encodes CDR1 SGHTA and CDR2 FQGNSA. The CDR3 DNA sequence: TGTGCCAGCAGCTCCCTAGTCGGTACGCAGTATTTT. This translates into CASSSLVGTQYF.

The genes are TRBV10-3 and TRBJ2-7; D might be TRBD1 or TRBD2, each matching 5 bases. The CDR3 sequence is 15 residues long. V lost 0 bases and J lost 5, with 14 bases in between. Germline loops: CDR1 ENHRY, CDR2 SYGVKD. The CDR3 bases are TGTGCCATCAGTGAGTCGACGGGGACGACGAACGAGCAGTACTTC. The encoded protein is CAISESTGTTNEQYF.

The chain links TRBV9 to TRBJ2-3; D ambiguous. This CDR3 is 13 amino acids long. The germline CDR1 and CDR2 sequences are SGDLS and YYNGEE. Trimming shortened V by 0 bases and J by 4 bases, and 6 bases separated the two germline ends. CDR3 DNA sequence: TGTGCCAGCAGCGTAGTCGGGTCAGATACGCAGTATTTT. This sequence encodes CASSVVGSDTQYF.

V gene TRBV4-1 combines with J gene TRBJ2-1; 9 bases are a match to TRBD2. This CDR3 spans 17 amino acids. The germline CDR1 and CDR2 sequences are MGHRA and YSYEKL. Trimming at V came to 1 base and at J to 6 bases, leaving 10 bases not matched to a gene. DNA of the CDR3: TGCGCCAGCAGCCAAGGCCTCCGCGGGAGGGCTCTCAATGAGCAGTTCTTC. The encoded protein is CASSQGLRGRALNEQFF.

This clone came up once. The sample contains more than one DNA sequence encoding this CDR3. The genes are TRBV19 and TRBJ2-5, with unresolved D. CDR1 and CDR2 (germline): LNHDA, SQIVND (reference sequence). V was clipped by 3 bases and J by 0 bases, with 5 bases between them. The CDR3 is 13 amino acids. The CDR3 region is CASSIRYQETQYF. CDR3 bases: TGTGCCAGTAGTATCAGGTACCAAGAGACCCAGTACTTC.

The genes are TRBV28 and TRBJ2-7, with 9 bases aligning to TRBD2. CDR1 and CDR2 (germline): MDHEN, SYDVKM. The CDR3 extends over 13 amino acids. Trimming removed 6 bases from V and 5 bases from J; junction bases left unmatched: 5. The CDR3 sequence: CASRTGTSHEQYF. CDR3 nucleotide sequence: TGTGCCAGCAGAACCGGGACTAGCCACGAGCAGTACTTC. Using reference TRBV28 and TRBJ2-7 for the parts outside the CDR3, the full variable domain is DVKVTQSSRYLVKRTGEKVFLECVQDMDHENMFWYRQDPGLGLRLIYFSYDVKMKEKGDIPEGYSVSREKKERFSLILESASTNQTSMYLCASRTGTSHEQYFGPGTRLTVT.

The genes are TRBV28 and TRBJ2-6; a possible D gene is TRBD2 (6 bases). CDR3 length: 16 amino acids. V gave up 6 bases and J gave up 4 bases, with 16 bases separating them. Germline lookup yields CDR1 MDHEN and CDR2 SYDVKM. DNA for the CDR3: TGTGCCAGCAGGCCGTGGGGAGGCCCCGGGGCCAACGTCCTGACTTTC. This gives the protein CASRPWGGPGANVLTF.

The chain combines TRBV28 with TRBJ2-2; D possibly corresponds to TRBD1 (5 bases). CDR3 size: 16 residues. The V gene lost 6 bases and the J gene lost 6 bases, with 20 bases spanning the gap. Germline CDR1 reads MDHEN; CDR2 reads SYDVKM. CDR3 DNA: TGTGCCAGCAGAGACAGTGCGAGTGTGGCGGCCGGGGAGCTGTTTTTT. This codes for CASRDSASVAAGELFF.

A note on this clone: This CDR3 is also generated by other DNA sequences in the sample. The CDR3 loop is CASSLAEGTYEQYF. CDR3 bases: TGTGCCAGCAGCTTAGCGGAGGGAACCTACGAGCAGTACTTC. The gene calls are TRBV7-9 and TRBJ2-7, with D perhaps TRBD2 (6 bases). V was shortened by 0 bases and J by 2 bases, with 8 bases between the two germline ends. Germline-derived CDR1 and CDR2 are SEHNR and FQNEAQ (reference sequence). This CDR3 is built from 14 residues.

This clone was observed a single time. The J gene is TRBJ2-7, the V gene TRBV9; D is uncertain. This CDR3 is built from 13 residues. V lost 4 bases, J lost 1 base, and 9 bases lay in between. CDR1 is SGDLS and CDR2 is YYNGEE in the germline V gene. This CDR3 is CASSSHTSYEQYF. The CDR3 nucleotides read TGTGCCAGCAGCTCCCACACATCCTACGAGCAGTACTTC. Full variable domain (rest looked up from reference TRBV9 and TRBJ2-7): DSGVTQTPKHLITATGQRVTLRCSPRSGDLSVYWYQQSLDQGLQFLIQYYNGEERAKGNILERFSAQQFPDLHSELNLSSLELGDSALYFCASSSHTSYEQYFGPGTRLTVT.

The gene calls are TRBV27 and TRBJ2-1, with D maybe TRBD1 (7 bases). The germline gives CDR1 MNHEY, CDR2 SMNVEV (reference sequence). There are 18 residues in the CDR3. V dropped 5 bases and J dropped 3 bases, with 23 bases sitting between them. CDR3 sequence: CASSTTGIGRDVYNEQFF. For the CDR3, the DNA is TGTGCCAGCAGTACGACAGGGATCGGGCGGGATGTCTACAATGAGCAGTTCTTC.

This clone has a single count. V usage is TRBV5-1 and J usage is TRBJ1-5; D is undetermined. CDR1 and CDR2 (germline): SGHRS, YFSETQ. V shed 5 bases and J shed 4 bases, with 13 bases lying between them. This CDR3 has 14 amino acids. CDR3 region: CASSLHISNQPQHF. Written as DNA, the CDR3 is TGCGCCAGCAGTCTGCATATCTCAAATCAGCCCCAGCATTTT. Looking up the rest from reference TRBV5-1 and TRBJ1-5 gives the full variable domain: KAGVTQTPRYLIKTRGQQVTLSCSPISGHRSVSWYQQTPGQGLQFLFEYFSETQRNKGNFPGRFSGRQFSNSRSEMNVSTLELGDSALYLCASSLHISNQPQHFGDGTRLSIL.